Below are 8 T cell receptor beta chains sequenced from a single sample in a study of T-cell memory formation after mild COVID-19 (dated by TCRdb to the early 2020s). The method was 5' RACE. TCRdb records Illumina NovaSeq 6000 as the sequencer. The public sequencing data were trimmed at Q25 with fastp and processed into clonotypes with MiXCR by TCRdb, which kept only in-frame beta chains. One record per CDR3 amino acid sequence lists the most common genes and DNA. Counted in this sample were 130,000 to 150,000 distinct CDR3 sequences; approximately 5.7% of them appeared once. The biggest ten clones account for 2% to 2.5% of the sample. The specimen was PBMCs or a T cell subset sorted from them (not recorded which). The receptor source for this set is an adult woman who had mild COVID-19 (a few samples of this study predate the infection). The sample titles of this study are shuffled in the database, so cell type and time point are left out; the donor was told from shared clones.

The sample holds many counts of this clonotype. This chain uses TRBV9 with TRBJ2-5; 7 bases align to TRBD2. The CDR3 runs to 16 residues. Trimming at V came to 0 bases and at J to 2 bases, leaving 7 bases not matched to a gene. Germline lookup yields CDR1 SGDLS and CDR2 YYNGEE. The CDR3 spells CASSVAETSSQETQYF. The CDR3 DNA sequence: TGTGCCAGCAGCGTAGCAGAGACTAGCTCACAAGAGACCCAGTACTTC.

V gene TRBV20-1 combines with J gene TRBJ1-2; 8 bases match TRBD1. The CDR3 loop spans 16 amino acids. The trim removed 4 bases at V and 4 bases at J, leaving 14 bases unmatched. From germline, CDR1 is DFQATT and CDR2 SNEGSKA (reference sequence). DNA of the CDR3: TGCAGTGCTACTAATCCAGGGGGCTCGGATAGCTATGGCTACACCTTC. Translation gives CSATNPGGSDSYGYTF.

This clonotype was detected a few times. The chain couples TRBV6-1 to TRBJ1-1, with D tentatively TRBD1 (6 bases). The germline V and J ends were trimmed by 6 bases and 10 bases, with 15 bases remaining between them. Germline V gene lookup returns CDR1 MNHNS and CDR2 SASEGT. CDR3 length: 12 amino acids. The CDR3 sequence: CASRANRDRAFF. The CDR3 DNA follows: TGTGCCAGCAGAGCAAACAGGGATCGAGCTTTCTTT.

This clonotype was picked up a small number of times. The gene calls are TRBV20-1 and TRBJ1-1; D possibly corresponds to TRBD1 (5 bases). The V gene's germline CDR1 is DFQATT and CDR2 SNEGSKA (reference sequence). CDR3 length equals 14 residues. The V end lost 3 bases, the J end lost 3 bases, and 14 bases lay between the germline ends. CDR3 in DNA: TGCAGTGCTAGGAGGGGCGGTATCGACACTGAAGCTTTCTTT. This translates into CSARRGGIDTEAFF.

The chain employs TRBV7-9 and TRBJ2-7; D remains unclear. Trimming removed 2 bases at V and 7 bases at J, with 12 bases between. Germline V gives CDR1 SEHNR, CDR2 FQNEAQ (reference sequence). The CDR3 contains 13 residues. DNA for the CDR3: TGTGCCAGCAGCTTATCGGCGGATTATGAGCAGTACTTC. Amino acid sequence: CASSLSADYEQYF.

The rearrangement joins TRBV11-2 to TRBJ2-3; TRBD2 aligns across 13 bases. The CDR3 covers 16 residues. Trimming at V came to 5 bases and at J to 8 bases, leaving 10 bases not matched to a gene. CDR1 is SGHAT, CDR2 FQNNGV, per germline. The CDR3 DNA sequence: TGTGCCAGCAGCGCCCAACTAGCGGGGGGGCTAGTTACGCAGTATTTT. Its protein is CASSAQLAGGLVTQYF. Using reference TRBV11-2 and TRBJ2-3 for the parts outside the CDR3, the full variable domain is EAGVAQSPRYKIIEKRQSVAFWCNPISGHATLYWYQQILGQGPKLLIQFQNNGVVDDSQLPKDRFSAERLKGVDSTLKIQPAKLEDSAVYLCASSAQLAGGLVTQYFGPGTRLTVL.

This clonotype was detected many times. This chain uses TRBV7-2 with TRBJ2-3; 8 positions match TRBD1. Germline CDR1 is SGHTA and CDR2 is FQGNSA. The CDR3 totals 14 residues. Trimming at V came to 3 bases and at J to 5 bases, leaving 4 bases not matched to a gene. The CDR3 here is CASSFRQGQDTQYF. CDR3 nucleotide sequence: TGTGCCAGCAGCTTCCGACAGGGGCAAGATACGCAGTATTTT.

This chain uses TRBV5-1 with TRBJ2-7; no clear D. With 1 base removed from V and 6 bases from J, the gap between germline ends came to 11 bases. CDR3 length: 13 amino acids. Looked up from germline, CDR1 is SGHRS and CDR2 is YFSETQ. CDR3 loop: CASSLLSATEQYV. CDR3 nucleotides: TGCGCCAGCAGCTTGCTAAGTGCTACCGAGCAGTACGTC.